Reported below is one TCR beta chain. Its antigen is undetermined. The data were obtained in a study of T-cell memory formation after mild COVID-19. V shed 3 bases and J shed 2 bases, with 17 bases lying between them. The CDR3 consists of 16 residues. Germline CDR1 is SEHNR and CDR2 is FQNEAQ (reference sequence). UMIs and sample barcodes were carried by the TCR alpha and TCR beta cDNA libraries that 5'RACE produced using constant-segment primers. TCRdb reprocessed the 5' RACE reads with MiXCR, giving one entry per CDR3 protein. The data show some 130,000 distinct CDR3 sequences, with 15% to 20% seen just once and approximately 15% held by the top ten. Study results and limitations: Some clones that responded turned up in pre-infection memory, which suggests that cross-reactive memory joined in. The main location of contracting CD4+ clones was CM and EM, and that of contracting CD8+ clones was EMRA.

Sequencing was performed on PBMCs or a T cell subset sorted from them (not recorded which). This clonotype was sampled from an adult woman who had mild COVID-19 (a few samples of this study predate the infection). Cell type and time point are not known. This chain links TRBV7-9 with TRBJ2-7; D might be TRBD2 (5 bases). Written as DNA, the CDR3 is TGTGCCAGCAGCTTCCCCCCGGGGAGACGGCCCTACGAGCAGTACTTC. This translates into CASSFPPGRRPYEQYF.